This T cell receptor (beta chain) was recorded in a study of CD4+ T cells in melanoma. CDR3 length equals 15 residues. Germline V gives CDR1 MDHEN, CDR2 SYDVKM. V dropped 2 bases and J dropped 2 bases, with 13 bases sitting between them. Study conclusions and caveats: Diverse differentiation states were reported for melanoma neoantigen-specific CD4+ T cells. A reported correlation linked neoantigen-specific CD4+ T cells to CD8+, macrophage and B cell function.

Turning to this clone: Its antigen remains unidentified.

The assay was immunoSEQ multiplex PCR, and TCRdb's table has in-frame clones only and misses some. Among approximately 3,500 clones listed, around 73% were seen once. V is TRBV28 and J is TRBJ2-7; a weak D match, TRBD2 (7 bases). This clonotype was sampled from a human donor with melanoma. The sequencing input was tumor tissue. The CDR3 coding sequence is TGTGCCAGCAGTTTAGATCAGGGGACTACCTACGAGCAGTACTTC. Encoded protein: CASSLDQGTTYEQYF.